This TCR beta chain came from a study of CD8 T cells in Susac syndrome (dated by TCRdb to between 2017 and 2020). With regard to the full study: Repertoire sequencing was used to test whether CD8+ T cell activation and differentiation in Susac syndrome was antigen driven.

Of note for this clonotype: Its antigen has not been determined. Per-base quality was not reported, and no clone a single base away is much larger than it.

Points the paper makes about the study in general: The TCR sequencing and HLA analysis was acknowledged to have included a relatively small number of individuals.

RNA was extracted with the RNeasy kit and about 0.5 to 1 ug was reverse transcribed using random hexamers. TCR beta CDR3 regions were amplified with the immunoSEQ multiplex PCR assay covering 54 Vbeta and 13 Jbeta segments. PCR amplification bias was corrected by using a synthetic template baseline for primer optimization and computational correction. As for the authors' bioinformatics: Only productive sequences were kept, with reads annotated to V, D and J genes according to IMGT and analyzed in immunoSEQ Analyzer. To calculate clonality, Shannon entropy was normalized by log2 of the number of productive unique sequences and then subtracted from one. Public and private clones were assessed among the 100 most prevalent clones of each patient and control. A clone was defined as Susac-specific if it was absent from the healthy and MS cohorts, from roughly 980 published viral clones and from other ImmuneACCESS disease sequences. TCRdb handled the public reads itself, with Q25 trimming in fastp and clone calling in MiXCR, and kept productive beta chains. Rows matching on CDR3 protein sequence are summarized as one entry with the most common DNA and genes. TCRdb assigned the V and J calls; the authors' analysis was not used. A total of 150,000 to 200,000 distinct CDR3 sequences appear in this sample, just under 95% of them only once. The ten largest clonotypes hold more than 0.13% of the sample.

Peripheral blood CD8+ and CD4+ T cells from healthy donors, Susac syndrome patients and multiple sclerosis patients were profiled by high-throughput TCR beta sequencing. The healthy donors served as controls matched for age and sex. Bulk CD8+ and CD4+ T cells were purified by magnetic negative isolation, whereas CD8+ TEMRA cells were enriched by FACS. Blood was collected in EDTA tubes and processed within 24 hours, with PBMCs isolated through density gradient centrifugation. PBMCs intended for TCR sequencing were cryopreserved in liquid nitrogen and thawed later in a water bath at 37 degrees C. Purity of sorted or isolated CD4+, CD8+ and CD8+ TEMRA cells was at least 90%. Specimen: CD4+ T cells from PBMCs. This TCR was sampled from a human donor in good health.

DNA sequence: TGCAGCGTTGCCGGGACAGGGGGCGACGAGCAGTACTTC. This encodes CSVAGTGGDEQYF. The chain uses TRBV29-1 and TRBJ2-7; the central 12 bases match TRBD1. CDR1 and CDR2, per the germline V gene, are SQVTM and ANQGSEA. Its CDR3 holds 13 amino acids, cysteine through phenylalanine. Only the CDR3 part of the read is kept: 39 bases, read in frame from the first base. Germline trimming amounts to 4 bases on V and 5 bases on J, with 3 as the count of junction bases outside the gene matches.